The 18 T cell receptor beta chains reported below all come from one sample, sequenced in a study of blood T cell repertoires in COVID-19. Measured with immunoSEQ multiplex PCR; TCRdb has only the in-frame clones, and not every one. The sample holds over 100,000 clones, about 89% seen once. Sequencing was performed on peripheral blood. These receptors originate from a man in his forties or fifties with acute or convalescent COVID-19.

The genes are TRBV5-1 and TRBJ2-5, with D uncertain. Trimming shortened V by 0 bases and J by 3 bases, and 12 bases separated the two germline ends. From germline, CDR1 is SGHRS and CDR2 YFSETQ. The CDR3 spans 15 residues. CDR3 coding DNA: TGCGCCAGCAGCTTGGCCGGAAACAGTGAAGAGACCCAGTACTTC. It is translated as CASSLAGNSEETQYF. Filled out from reference TRBV5-1 and TRBJ2-5, the complete variable domain reads KAGVTQTPRYLIKTRGQQVTLSCSPISGHRSVSWYQQTPGQGLQFLFEYFSETQRNKGNFPGRFSGRQFSNSRSEMNVSTLELGDSALYLCASSLAGNSEETQYFGPGTRLLVL.

The J gene is TRBJ2-1, the V gene TRBV11-2, with D perhaps TRBD2 (5 bases). CDR1 SGHAT and CDR2 FQNNGV come from the germline V gene. Trimming cost V 1 base and J 6 bases, with 16 bases left between them. The length of the CDR3 is 16 residues. CDR3 protein: CASSLVRTRRLNEQFF. CDR3 nucleotide sequence: TGTGCCAGCAGCTTAGTTAGAACTAGGAGGCTCAATGAGCAGTTCTTC.

The V gene is TRBV7-2, the J gene TRBJ1-6; D unresolved. V lost 0 bases and J lost 0, with 9 bases in between. The CDR3 has 17 residues. The V gene's germline CDR1 is SGHTA and CDR2 FQGNSA. The CDR3: CASSLARESSYNSPLHF. The DNA of the CDR3 is TGTGCCAGCAGCTTAGCAAGGGAGAGCTCCTATAATTCACCCCTCCACTTT.

The chain joins TRBV29-1 to TRBJ2-3, with 9 bases identical to TRBD2. This CDR3 contains 15 residues. V gave up 4 bases and J gave up 3 bases; unmatched junction bases: 8. Germline CDR1 and CDR2: SQVTM and ANQGSEA. The CDR3: CSVGRSSGVTDTQYF. CDR3 nucleotide sequence: TGCAGCGTTGGCCGATCTAGCGGGGTGACAGATACGCAGTATTTT.

The chain joins TRBV5-1 to TRBJ1-1, with D possibly being TRBD1 (5 bases). The V and J ends lost 2 bases and 3 bases respectively, with 8 bases between them. Germline assignment: CDR1 SGHRS and CDR2 YFSETQ. The CDR3 is made up of 13 amino acids. The CDR3 bases are TGCGCCAGCAGCTTCGGGGGGTACACTGAAGCTTTCTTT. Its protein is CASSFGGYTEAFF. Full variable domain (rest looked up from reference TRBV5-1 and TRBJ1-1): KAGVTQTPRYLIKTRGQQVTLSCSPISGHRSVSWYQQTPGQGLQFLFEYFSETQRNKGNFPGRFSGRQFSNSRSEMNVSTLELGDSALYLCASSFGGYTEAFFGQGTRLTVV.

This chain joins TRBV5-1 and TRBJ2-7, with a tentative D call TRBD2 (5 bases). The V and J ends lost 0 bases and 5 bases respectively, with 9 bases between them. CDR1 is SGHRS and CDR2 is YFSETQ in the germline V gene. The CDR3 is 13 amino acids. CDR3 bases: TGCGCCAGCAGCTTGGGAGGGATCGACGAGCAGTACTTC. This sequence encodes CASSLGGIDEQYF.

The chain uses TRBV6-5 and TRBJ1-1, with 7 positions matching TRBD1. Trimming cost V 6 bases and J 1 base; bases outside gene matches: 8. This CDR3 has 15 amino acids. Germline V gene data show CDR1 as MNHEY and CDR2 as SVGAGI. The CDR3 region has the DNA TGTGCCAGCAGGCGACCCGGGACAGCGAACACTGAAGCTTTCTTT. This sequence encodes CASRRPGTANTEAFF.

This chain connects TRBV14 to TRBJ1-2; TRBD1 might be the D (6 bases). V was clipped by 3 bases and J by 2 bases, with 13 bases between them. The CDR3 contains 15 residues. Germline assignment: CDR1 SGHDN and CDR2 FVKESK. Written as DNA, the CDR3 is TGTGCCAGCAGCCAGGGAACAGGGATCAACTATGGCTACACCTTC. This sequence encodes CASSQGTGINYGYTF.

This clone is medium-sized in the sample. The chain carries TRBV3-1 (or the pseudogene TRBV3-2) and TRBJ1-4; perhaps TRBD1 as D (5 bases). V shed 2 bases and J shed 4 bases, with 8 bases lying between them. The CDR3 is made up of 14 amino acids. Germline V gene lookup returns CDR1 LGHDT and CDR2 YNNKEL (reference sequence). In DNA, the CDR3 is TGTGCCAGCAGCCAAAGACAGAGTAATGAAAAACTGTTTTTT. Its protein is CASSQRQSNEKLFF.

This chain connects TRBV2 to TRBJ2-3; D may be TRBD2 (5 bases). Trimming took off 8 bases at V and 6 bases at J, with 24 bases between the two ends. This CDR3 spans 16 amino acids. CDR1 is SNHLY and CDR2 is FYNNEI in the germline V gene. The CDR3 DNA is TGTGCCAGCGGCGGCCTCGGCGGGCTAAAAGGGGATACGCAGTATTTT. It is translated as CASGGLGGLKGDTQYF.

The chain is built from TRBV3-1 (or the pseudogene TRBV3-2) and TRBJ1-3; no clear D gene. The V gene's germline CDR1 is LGHDT and CDR2 YNNKEL (reference sequence). Trimming shortened V by 0 bases and J by 0 bases, and 9 bases separated the two germline ends. The length of the CDR3 is 16 residues. The CDR3 DNA reads TGTGCCAGCAGCCAAGACGCAGCGAGCTCTGGAAACACCATATATTTT. Its protein is CASSQDAASSGNTIYF.

The V call is TRBV5-5, the J call TRBJ2-1; D not resolved. Trimming left V 1 base short and J 8 bases short, with 4 bases between. Germline loops: CDR1 SGHKS, CDR2 YYEKEE (reference sequence). The CDR3 is made up of 11 amino acids. The CDR3, as DNA: TGTGCCAGCAGCTTGTATGATGAGCAGTTCTTC. The encoded protein is CASSLYDEQFF. The full variable domain, completed using reference TRBV5-5 and TRBJ2-1, is DAGVTQSPTHLIKTRGQQVTLRCSPISGHKSVSWYQQVLGQGPQFIFQYYEKEERGRGNFPDRFSARQFPNYSSELNVNALLLGDSALYLCASSLYDEQFFGPGTRLTVL.

The chain is built from TRBV19 and TRBJ1-2, with unresolved D. The ends were cut back, 0 bases at V and 5 bases at J, with 10 bases in the middle. The germline V gene encodes CDR1 LNHDA and CDR2 SQIVND (reference sequence). This CDR3 spans 14 amino acids. As DNA, the CDR3 is TGTGCCAGTAGTATAGATGACCCACTATATGGCTACACCTTC. This gives the protein CASSIDDPLYGYTF.

CDR3 bases: TGTGCCAGCAGCTTGTATCCAGACACCGGGGAGCTGTTTTTT. As protein: CASSLYPDTGELFF. J is TRBJ2-2 and V is TRBV7-6, with D unclear. Germline CDR1 SGHVS, CDR2 FNYEAQ. Trimming removed 3 bases at V and 3 bases at J, with 8 bases between. This CDR3 has 14 residues.

The CDR3 DNA sequence: TGTGCCAGCAGTCCCCGGACAGGCACAGATACGCAGTATTTT. It is translated as CASSPRTGTDTQYF. The V call is TRBV25-1, the J call TRBJ2-3, with a possible D match to TRBD1 (6 bases). Between the trimmed V and J ends, which lost 5 bases and 1 base, there was a span of 10 bases. This CDR3 is 14 amino acids long. The germline V gene has CDR1 MGHDK and CDR2 SYGVNS.

The gene calls are TRBV29-1 and TRBJ2-5; possible D gene TRBD2, 5 bases. The germline V and J ends were trimmed by 5 bases and 10 bases, with 17 bases remaining between them. The CDR3 sequence is 12 residues long. Germline CDR1 SQVTM, CDR2 ANQGSEA. CDR3 in amino acids: CSVNQRKGLQYF. CDR3 DNA: TGCAGCGTTAATCAGCGGAAAGGCCTCCAGTACTTC.

This clone was recorded once. This rearrangement joins TRBV4-3 to TRBJ2-3; 9 bases match TRBD2. V shed 1 base and J 4 bases; nucleotides not matched to a gene: 3. In germline, CDR1 is LGHNA, CDR2 YSLEER. The CDR3 totals 15 residues. CDR3 sequence (DNA): TGCGCCAGCAGCCAAGGGGCTAGCGGGGCAGATACGCAGTATTTT. It yields the protein CASSQGASGADTQYF.

This rearrangement joins TRBV12-3 or TRBV12-4 to TRBJ1-1; D is unclear. Trimming removed 2 bases at V and 6 bases at J, with 7 bases between. CDR3 length: 12 residues. CDR3 in amino acids: CASSLTMPEAFF. The CDR3 bases are TGTGCCAGCAGTTTAACTATGCCTGAAGCTTTCTTT.